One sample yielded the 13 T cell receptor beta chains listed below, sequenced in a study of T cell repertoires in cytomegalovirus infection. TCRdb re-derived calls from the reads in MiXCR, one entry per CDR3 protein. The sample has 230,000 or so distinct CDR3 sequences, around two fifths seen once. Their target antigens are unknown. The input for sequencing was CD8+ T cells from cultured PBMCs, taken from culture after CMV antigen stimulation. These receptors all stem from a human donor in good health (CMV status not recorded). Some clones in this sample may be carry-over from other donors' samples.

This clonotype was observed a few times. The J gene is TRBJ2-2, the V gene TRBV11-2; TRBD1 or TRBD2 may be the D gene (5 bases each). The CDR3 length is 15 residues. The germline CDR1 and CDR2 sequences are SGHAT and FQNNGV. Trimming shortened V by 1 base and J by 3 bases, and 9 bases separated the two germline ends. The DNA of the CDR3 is TGTGCCAGCAGCTTAGTCCAGGGAGACACCGGGGAGCTGTTTTTT. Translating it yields CASSLVQGDTGELFF.

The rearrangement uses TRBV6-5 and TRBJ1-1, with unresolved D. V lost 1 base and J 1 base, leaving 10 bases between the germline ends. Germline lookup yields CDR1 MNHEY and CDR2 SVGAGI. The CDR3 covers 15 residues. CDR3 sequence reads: CASSYLWRENTEAFF. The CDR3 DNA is TGTGCCAGCAGTTACTTATGGCGGGAGAACACTGAAGCTTTCTTT.

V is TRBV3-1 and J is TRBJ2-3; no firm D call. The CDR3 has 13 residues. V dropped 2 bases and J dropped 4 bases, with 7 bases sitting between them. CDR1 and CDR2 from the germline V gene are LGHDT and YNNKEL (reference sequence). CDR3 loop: CASSQRSADTQYF. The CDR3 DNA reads TGTGCCAGCAGCCAACGGAGCGCAGATACGCAGTATTTT.

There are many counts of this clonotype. The CDR3 nucleotides read TGTGCCAGCAGCCCCTACGGACAGGCCACCGGGGAGCTGTTTTTT. This encodes CASSPYGQATGELFF. This chain connects TRBV11-2 to TRBJ2-2; 7 positions agree with TRBD1. The CDR3 covers 15 residues. Trimming took 5 bases from V and 4 from J; bases not matched to a gene: 7. CDR1 is SGHAT, CDR2 FQNNGV, per germline.

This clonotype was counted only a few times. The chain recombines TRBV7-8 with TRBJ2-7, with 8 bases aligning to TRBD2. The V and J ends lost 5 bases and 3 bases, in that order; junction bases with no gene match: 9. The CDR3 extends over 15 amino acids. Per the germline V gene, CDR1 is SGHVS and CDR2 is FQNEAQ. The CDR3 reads CASSLSDLAGYEQYF. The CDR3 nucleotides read TGTGCCAGCAGCCTCAGCGATCTAGCGGGCTACGAGCAGTACTTC.

The CDR3 loop is CASTTRDRAGDTQYF. The CDR3 coding sequence is TGTGCCAGTACCACGCGGGACAGGGCGGGAGATACGCAGTATTTT. The V call is TRBV19, the J call TRBJ2-3; the match to TRBD1 covers 9 bases. The J segment lost 5 bases and the V segment lost 7 bases, leaving 10 bases of the junction unmatched. Germline lookup yields CDR1 LNHDA and CDR2 SQIVND (reference sequence). CDR3 length: 15 residues.

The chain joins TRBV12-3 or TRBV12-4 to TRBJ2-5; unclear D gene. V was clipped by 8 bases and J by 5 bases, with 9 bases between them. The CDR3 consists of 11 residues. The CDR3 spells CASRFLETQYF. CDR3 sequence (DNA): TGTGCCAGCCGCTTTCTGGAGACCCAGTACTTC.

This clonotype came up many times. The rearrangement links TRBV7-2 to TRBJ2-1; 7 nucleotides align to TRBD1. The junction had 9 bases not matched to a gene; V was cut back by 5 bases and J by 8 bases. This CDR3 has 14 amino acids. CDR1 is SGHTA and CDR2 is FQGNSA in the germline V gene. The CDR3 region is CASSHSGGRDEQFF. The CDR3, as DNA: TGTGCCAGCAGCCATTCAGGGGGACGCGATGAGCAGTTCTTC.

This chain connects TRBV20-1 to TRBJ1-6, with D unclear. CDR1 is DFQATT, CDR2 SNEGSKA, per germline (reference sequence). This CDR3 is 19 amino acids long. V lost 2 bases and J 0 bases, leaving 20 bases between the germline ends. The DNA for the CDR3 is TGCAGTGCTAGACCCCATAAGGGCTGGCGTGCCTCCTATAATTCACCCCTCCACTTT. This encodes CSARPHKGWRASYNSPLHF.

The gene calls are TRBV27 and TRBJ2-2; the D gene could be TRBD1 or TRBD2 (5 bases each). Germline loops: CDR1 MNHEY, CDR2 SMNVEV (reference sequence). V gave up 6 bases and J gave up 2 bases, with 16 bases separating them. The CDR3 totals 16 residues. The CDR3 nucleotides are TGTGCCAGCAGAACTCAGGGACCCACCAACACCGGGGAGCTGTTTTTT. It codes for CASRTQGPTNTGELFF.

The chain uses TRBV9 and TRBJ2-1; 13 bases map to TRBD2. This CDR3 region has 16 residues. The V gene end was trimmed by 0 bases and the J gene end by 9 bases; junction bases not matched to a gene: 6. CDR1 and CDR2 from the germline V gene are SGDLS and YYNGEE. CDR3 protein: CASSVGGLAGSLEQFF. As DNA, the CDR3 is TGTGCCAGCAGCGTAGGGGGACTAGCGGGATCCCTTGAGCAGTTCTTC.

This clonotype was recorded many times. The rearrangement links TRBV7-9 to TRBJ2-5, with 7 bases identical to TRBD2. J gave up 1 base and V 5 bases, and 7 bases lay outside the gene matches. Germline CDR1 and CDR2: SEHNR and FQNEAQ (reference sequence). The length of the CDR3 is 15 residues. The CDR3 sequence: CASSRQTSRQETQYF. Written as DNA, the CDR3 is TGTGCCAGCAGCCGCCAGACTAGCCGCCAAGAGACCCAGTACTTC.

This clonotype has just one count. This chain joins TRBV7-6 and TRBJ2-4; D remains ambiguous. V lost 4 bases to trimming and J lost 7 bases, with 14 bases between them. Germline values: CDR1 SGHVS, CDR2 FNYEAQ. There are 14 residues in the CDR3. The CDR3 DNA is TGTGCCAGCAGCTCCCCGGACCCGACGAACATTCAGTACTTC. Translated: CASSSPDPTNIQYF.